The 17 T cell receptor beta chains given below trace back to one sample, sequenced in a study of T cell responses to AZD1222 COVID-19 vaccine. Profiled with immunoSEQ multiplex PCR; TCRdb holds only in-frame clones, not every one. The data show 90,000 to 120,000 clones, with approximately 88% seen just once and over 15% held by the top ten. The material was peripheral blood, obtained on day 0 of AZD1222 vaccination. The receptors were gathered from an adult in good health.

The rearrangement links TRBV29-1 to TRBJ1-2, with TRBD1 identical over 8 bases. The CDR3 spans 13 residues. In germline, CDR1 is SQVTM, CDR2 ANQGSEA. With V trimmed by 4 bases and J by 6 bases, 7 bases remained unmatched. CDR3 nucleotides: TGCAGCGTTGGGTACGGGACAGGCGATGGCTACACCTTC. Its translation: CSVGYGTGDGYTF.

Comments on this clone: An end of the junction differs from the germline gene, which may be a read error. The chain is built from TRBV7-7 and TRBJ1-1; maybe TRBD1 (5 bases). Germline V lookup: CDR1 SSHAT, CDR2 FNYEAQ (reference sequence). CDR3 length equals 14 residues. The CDR3 here is CASSPTAVNTEAFF. The CDR3 region has the DNA TGTGCTAGCAGCCCGACAGCCGTGAACACTGAAGCTTTCTTT.

This chain joins TRBV19 and TRBJ2-7; 8 nucleotides line up with TRBD1. V lost 6 bases, J lost 3 bases, and 4 bases stayed unmatched. CDR1 is LNHDA, CDR2 SQIVND, per germline (reference sequence). The CDR3 is made up of 13 amino acids. CDR3 DNA sequence: TGTGCCAGTAGCCCGGACAGGGACTACGAGCAGTACTTC. This encodes CASSPDRDYEQYF.

The V call is TRBV11-2, the J call TRBJ2-7; D is possibly TRBD1 (6 bases). V gave up 6 bases and J gave up 0 bases, with 15 bases separating them. The germline V gene encodes CDR1 SGHAT and CDR2 FQNNGV. There are 15 residues in the CDR3. The CDR3, as DNA: TGTGCCAGCAGTTCTATCCGGGACAACTCCTACGAGCAGTACTTC. Amino acid sequence: CASSSIRDNSYEQYF.

The CDR3 here is CASSEQGYQETQYF. As DNA, the CDR3 is TGTGCCAGCAGCGAACAGGGCTACCAAGAGACCCAGTACTTC. The V gene is TRBV11-3, the J gene TRBJ2-5, with D possibly matching TRBD1 (6 bases). Germline loops: CDR1 SGHNT, CDR2 YENEEA. V dropped 5 bases and J dropped 0 bases, with 10 bases sitting between them. The CDR3 runs 14 residues.

This clone is a singleton in its sample. The chain carries TRBV3-1 (or the pseudogene TRBV3-2) and TRBJ1-2, with D perhaps TRBD1 (5 bases). This CDR3 region has 15 residues. V gave up 2 bases and J gave up 4 bases, with 14 bases separating them. Germline V lookup: CDR1 LGHDT, CDR2 YNNKEL (reference sequence). CDR3 protein: CASSQSGGVSYGYTF. The DNA for the CDR3 is TGTGCCAGCAGCCAATCCGGGGGGGTTAGCTATGGCTACACCTTC.

This clone was detected a few times. The gene calls are TRBV9 and TRBJ2-5, with D possibly called TRBD1 or TRBD2 (5 bases each). The CDR3 is made up of 16 amino acids. Deletions cut 0 bases from V and 2 bases from J, with 14 bases between. Germline lookup yields CDR1 SGDLS and CDR2 YYNGEE. CDR3: CASSVATGWGQETQYF. Here the CDR3 DNA reads TGTGCCAGCAGCGTAGCTACGGGATGGGGGCAAGAGACCCAGTACTTC.

CDR3 loop: CASSPRQGADYGYTF. CDR3 sequence (DNA): TGTGCCAGCAGTCCAAGACAGGGGGCGGACTATGGCTACACCTTC. The V call is TRBV27, the J call TRBJ1-2; 10 bases are a match to TRBD1. The germline CDR1 and CDR2 sequences are MNHEY and SMNVEV (reference sequence). CDR3 length equals 15 residues. With V trimmed by 5 bases and J by 3 bases, 6 bases remained unmatched.

V usage is TRBV18 and J usage is TRBJ1-2, with 8 bases matching TRBD1. CDR3 length equals 15 residues. CDR1 and CDR2 (germline): KGHSH, LQKENI. After removal of 2 bases from V and 3 bases from J, the junction contained 5 bases not matched to a gene. CDR3 protein: CASSPIQGVYYGYTF. DNA for the CDR3: TGTGCCAGCTCACCAATACAGGGGGTATACTATGGCTACACCTTC.

V is TRBV5-1 and J is TRBJ2-3; D perhaps matches TRBD2 (6 bases). CDR1 SGHRS and CDR2 YFSETQ come from the germline V gene. The V end lost 1 base, the J end lost 0 bases, and 9 bases lay between the germline ends. The CDR3 totals 15 residues. This CDR3 reads CASSLNGGSTDTQYF. CDR3 sequence (DNA): TGCGCCAGCAGCTTGAATGGGGGGAGCACAGATACGCAGTATTTT.

This chain connects TRBV12-3 or TRBV12-4 to TRBJ1-5; D is ambiguous. CDR3 length equals 12 residues. V was trimmed by 9 bases and J by 1 base, leaving 7 bases between them. The CDR3 protein is CASRTSNQPQHF. CDR3 nucleotides: TGTGCCAGTAGGACGAGCAATCAGCCCCAGCATTTT.

This clone was found a few times. The chain employs TRBV5-4 and TRBJ2-2, with 9 bases aligning to TRBD1. Germline loops: CDR1 SGHNT, CDR2 YYREEE (reference sequence). CDR3 length: 16 amino acids. V lost 4 bases to trimming and J lost 5 bases; unmatched junction nucleotides: 9. CDR3: CASSPNRGLGTGELFF. Written as DNA, the CDR3 is TGTGCCAGCAGCCCAAACAGGGGGCTTGGGACCGGGGAGCTGTTTTTT.

The chain is built from TRBV27 and TRBJ2-7, with 11 bases matching TRBD1. The CDR3 extends over 16 amino acids. Losses at the gene ends were 2 bases for V and 3 bases for J; bases not matched to a gene: 6. The germline V gene encodes CDR1 MNHEY and CDR2 SMNVEV (reference sequence). CDR3 sequence: CASSLRGTGGLYEQYF. CDR3 nucleotide sequence: TGTGCCAGCAGTTTACGTGGGACAGGGGGTCTCTACGAGCAGTACTTC.

The chain combines TRBV6-6 with TRBJ1-1; D unresolved. This CDR3 has 14 amino acids. CDR1 and CDR2 (germline): MNHNY, SVGAGI (reference sequence). V was shortened by 2 bases and J by 3 bases, with 10 bases between the two germline ends. The CDR3 DNA is TGTGCCAGCAGTTACCAAGGGCCGGACACTGAAGCTTTCTTT. Translating it yields CASSYQGPDTEAFF.

This chain uses TRBV7-9 with TRBJ2-1, with D unresolved. CDR1 SEHNR and CDR2 FQNEAQ come from the germline V gene (reference sequence). V shed 3 bases and J shed 5 bases, with 17 bases lying between them. This CDR3 contains 16 residues. CDR3 protein: CASSFRVQELNNEQFF. The CDR3, as DNA: TGTGCCAGCAGCTTTAGAGTTCAGGAACTCAACAATGAGCAGTTCTTC.

The chain is built from TRBV14 and TRBJ1-2, with D possibly being TRBD1 (6 bases). The V gene's germline CDR1 is SGHDN and CDR2 FVKESK. With 2 bases removed from V and 7 bases from J, the gap between germline ends came to 17 bases. The CDR3 spans 15 residues. The CDR3 region has the DNA TGTGCCAGCAGCCAACTAGGGGGAGGGGGACTTGGCTACACCTTC. Translating it yields CASSQLGGGGLGYTF.

The rearrangement uses TRBV5-6 and TRBJ1-2, with D perhaps TRBD1 (5 bases). Germline CDR1 and CDR2: SGHDT and YYEEEE. The germline V and J ends were trimmed by 4 bases and 4 bases, with 8 bases remaining between them. This CDR3 has 12 amino acids. CDR3 residues: CASSRGRYGYTF. DNA of the CDR3: TGTGCCAGCAGCAGGGGCCGCTATGGCTACACCTTC.